What follows are 5 T cell receptor beta chains derived from one specimen sequenced in a study of T-cell memory formation after mild COVID-19. Using its own MiXCR run on the 5' RACE reads, TCRdb lists one record per CDR3 protein. This sample carries roughly 350,000 distinct CDR3 sequences, approximately 27% of them seen once, and the ten largest clones take roughly 12%. What was sequenced was PBMCs or a T cell subset sorted from them (not recorded which). All receptors come from an adult woman who had mild COVID-19 (a few samples of this study predate the infection). Cell type and time point are not known.

A few counts support this clonotype. This sequence joins TRBV3-1 and TRBJ2-5, with D perhaps matching TRBD2 (6 bases). V was clipped by 0 bases and J by 5 bases, with 19 bases between them. Germline-derived CDR1 and CDR2 are LGHDT and YNNKEL (reference sequence). The length of the CDR3 is 17 residues. CDR3 in amino acids: CASSQEIRLTSFETQYF. Here the CDR3 DNA reads TGTGCCAGCAGCCAAGAGATCAGGCTGACTAGTTTCGAGACCCAGTACTTC.

This clonotype was seen only a few times. J is TRBJ2-3 and V is TRBV7-3, with 9 nucleotides matching TRBD1. The V gene end was trimmed by 5 bases and the J gene end by 3 bases; junction bases not matched to a gene: 9. The length of the CDR3 is 16 residues. From germline, CDR1 is SGHTA and CDR2 FQGTGA. CDR3 bases: TGTGCCAGCAGCCCAGGACGAGGACAGGGGACAGATACGCAGTATTTT. Translating it yields CASSPGRGQGTDTQYF. Drawing the rest from reference TRBV7-3 and TRBJ2-3, the complete variable domain is GAGVSQTPSNKVTEKGKYVELRCDPISGHTALYWYRQSLGQGPEFLIYFQGTGAADDSGLPNDRFFAVRPEGSVSTLKIQRTERGDSAVYLCASSPGRGQGTDTQYFGPGTRLTVL.

This chain joins TRBV4-3 and TRBJ2-7, with D maybe TRBD2 (5 bases). Germline CDR1 LGHNA, CDR2 YSLEER. Trimming took off 0 bases at V and 6 bases at J, with 9 bases between the two ends. The CDR3 loop spans 13 amino acids. CDR3 residues: CASSQEGSGEQYF. CDR3 DNA: TGCGCCAGCAGCCAAGAAGGGAGTGGCGAGCAGTACTTC.

V is TRBV2 and J is TRBJ1-2; D not certain. Germline assignment: CDR1 SNHLY and CDR2 FYNNEI. CDR3 length: 16 residues. Trimming stripped 0 bases from V and 7 bases from J, with 18 bases between. The CDR3 DNA is TGTGCCAGCAGTGAAGCGCTTCGGGCGTTAAGATCTGGCTACACCTTC. It is translated as CASSEALRALRSGYTF.

This clonotype was seen only a few times. V usage is TRBV5-1 and J usage is TRBJ1-1, with TRBD1 identical over 8 bases. Germline V gene lookup returns CDR1 SGHRS and CDR2 YFSETQ. J was trimmed by 5 bases and V by 4 bases; bases with no gene match: 10. This CDR3 region has 15 residues. As DNA, the CDR3 is TGCGCCAGCAGCGGGAGGACAGGGCTGAGGACTGAAGCTTTCTTT. Amino acid sequence: CASSGRTGLRTEAFF.